The subject of this entry is one TCR beta chain. This clone has just a few counts. Its target antigen remains unknown. The input lacks base qualities; no much larger clone sits a single base away. The study tested focal radiation therapy combined with CTLA-4 blockade (ipilimumab) in patients with chemo-refractory metastatic non-small-cell lung cancer. The method was the immunoSEQ multiplex PCR assay. TCRdb took over this immuneACCESS table, retaining in-frame rearrangements with V and J assigned. Such tables are incomplete; in checked studies, under half of the missing clones stem from an unresolved V gene, and the remainder is unexplained. Recorded for this sample are about 45,000 clones; more than 70% of them occurred a single time. The ten largest account for 8.3% of the sample. The data belong to a study of radiotherapy plus CTLA-4 blockade in lung cancer (dated by TCRdb to the late 2010s). About the full investigation: Objective responses occurred in roughly 20% of enrolled patients, and less than 35% achieved disease control. What the study reported, not specific to this receptor: After treatment with radiotherapy and ipilimumab, TCR clones that originated in tumors expanded in peripheral blood. Increased serum interferon-beta after radiation, together with early dynamic changes in blood T cell clones, were reported to be the strongest predictors of response.

The junction shows trimming of 0 bases on V and 9 bases on J, plus 16 bases between the germline ends. The CDR3 starts with the cysteine, ends with the phenylalanine, and has 15 residues. This entry keeps only the CDR3 DNA: 45 bases, framed from base 1. Reading the germline V gene gives CDR1 SNHLY and CDR2 FYNNEI. The clonotype was recovered from a human donor with non-small cell lung cancer who had stable disease on radiotherapy plus ipilimumab. The V gene is TRBV2 and the J gene is TRBJ2-3; the D segment may tentatively be TRBD1 or TRBD2, each giving 5 matched bases. The specimen comprised peripheral blood, sampled from a patient treated with radiotherapy plus ipilimumab. In nucleotide form, the sequence is TGTGCCAGCAGTGAAGCGGGGGAAAGGGGAGAGACGCAGTATTTT. Its translation is CASSEAGERGETQYF.